Below, 14 T cell receptor beta chains from the same sample are listed, as sequenced in a study of shared clonotypes between healthy human individuals. Sequencing was performed with immunoSEQ multiplex PCR; in TCRdb, only in-frame clones are kept and a portion is missing. The table includes some 2 million clones, about 95% detected once. Naive CD8 cells lacked CD45RO, underwent positive selection for CCR7 and left out terminally differentiated effector memory CD45RA+ cells. Sequencing was done on a sample of naive CD8+ T cells sorted from blood. The receptors were sampled from a man younger than 35 in good health.

The genes are TRBV4-1 and TRBJ2-5, with 15 bases that match TRBD2. This CDR3 spans 16 amino acids. Germline V gene lookup returns CDR1 MGHRA and CDR2 YSYEKL. Trimming took 4 bases from V and 2 from J; bases not matched to a gene: 2. The CDR3 loop is CASSLGLAGGQETQYF. DNA of the CDR3: TGCGCCAGCAGCCTAGGACTAGCGGGGGGGCAAGAGACCCAGTACTTC.

J is TRBJ2-7 and V is TRBV7-9; maybe TRBD1 (6 bases). The CDR3 covers 15 residues. The V end was cut by 5 bases, the J end by 1 base, with 15 bases between. Germline lookup yields CDR1 SEHNR and CDR2 FQNEAQ (reference sequence). This CDR3 reads CASSPLQGLSYEQYF. The CDR3 nucleotides read TGTGCCAGCAGCCCACTACAGGGTCTATCCTACGAGCAGTACTTC. The full variable domain, rest sourced from reference TRBV7-9 and TRBJ2-7, is DTGVSQNPRHKITKRGQNVTFRCDPISEHNRLYWYRQTLGQGPEFLTYFQNEAQLEKSRLLSDRFSAERPKGSFSTLEIQRTEQGDSAMYLCASSPLQGLSYEQYFGPGTRLTVT.

This clone has only one observation. The rearrangement joins TRBV7-9 to TRBJ1-2, with 9 bases matching TRBD1. With V trimmed by 5 bases and J by 6 bases, 7 bases remained unmatched. The CDR3 covers 14 residues. CDR1 is SEHNR and CDR2 is FQNEAQ in the germline V gene (reference sequence). CDR3 amino acids: CASSIQGALDGYTF. The CDR3 DNA follows: TGTGCCAGCAGCATACAGGGGGCACTTGATGGCTACACCTTC.

The chain employs TRBV15 and TRBJ1-4; 10 nucleotides match TRBD1. J lost 4 bases, V lost 9 bases, and 8 bases had no gene match. This CDR3 has 15 residues. Looked up from germline, CDR1 is LNHNV and CDR2 is YYDKDF (reference sequence). The CDR3, as DNA: TGTGCCACTAATGGACAGGGGGGATTTAATGAAAAACTGTTTTTT. Amino acid sequence: CATNGQGGFNEKLFF. Full variable domain (rest looked up from reference TRBV15 and TRBJ1-4): DAMVIQNPRYQVTQFGKPVTLSCSQTLNHNVMYWYQQKSSQAPKLLFHYYDKDFNNEADTPDNFQSRRPNTSFCFLDIRSPGLGDTAMYLCATNGQGGFNEKLFFGSGTQLSVL.

Only one count was recorded for this clone. The rearrangement links TRBV7-2 to TRBJ2-7; the match to TRBD1 covers 12 bases. V shed 0 bases and J 4 bases; nucleotides not matched to a gene: 16. The CDR3 extends over 20 amino acids. Germline V gene data show CDR1 as SGHTA and CDR2 as FQGNSA. This CDR3 is CASSLAPGQGAQFGLYEQYF. CDR3 nucleotides: TGTGCCAGCAGCTTAGCGCCGGGACAGGGGGCGCAGTTTGGCTTATACGAGCAGTACTTC.

The gene calls are TRBV5-4 and TRBJ1-1, with a tentative D call TRBD1 (5 bases). Germline V gives CDR1 SGHNT, CDR2 YYREEE (reference sequence). Trimming removed 4 bases at V and 0 bases at J, with 13 bases between. The CDR3 is made up of 15 amino acids. CDR3 DNA: TGTGCCAGCAGCGGGGGGTGGGTCATGAACACTGAAGCTTTCTTT. Protein product: CASSGGWVMNTEAFF.

This clone has only one observation. The chain is built from TRBV19 and TRBJ1-1; D is ambiguous. The V gene lost 5 bases and the J gene lost 4 bases, with 8 bases spanning the gap. CDR3 size: 12 residues. Germline CDR1 is LNHDA and CDR2 is SQIVND (reference sequence). The CDR3 is CASSVDLTEAFF. In nucleotides, the CDR3 is TGTGCCAGTAGTGTCGATCTCACTGAAGCTTTCTTT.

In this sample, this clone turned up once. The V and J genes are TRBV5-4 and TRBJ2-7; D not certain. V was clipped by 3 bases and J by 5 bases, with 9 bases between them. The CDR3 runs to 12 residues. Per germline, CDR1 SGHNT and CDR2 YYREEE (reference sequence). The CDR3 DNA reads TGTGCCAGCAGCTCCAACATCCACGAGCAGTACTTC. Translation gives CASSSNIHEQYF.

About this clone itself: Within the sample, other DNA sequences also encode this same CDR3. The rearrangement uses TRBV9 and TRBJ2-7, with TRBD2 matching over 8 bases. The CDR3 runs to 14 residues. The V and J ends lost 2 bases and 2 bases, in that order; junction bases with no gene match: 3. The germline V gene encodes CDR1 SGDLS and CDR2 YYNGEE. The CDR3 DNA is TGTGCCAGCAGCGTCGGCGGGGGGACCTACGAGCAGTACTTC. It codes for CASSVGGGTYEQYF.

The rearrangement joins TRBV7-6 to TRBJ1-1; 7 bases line up with TRBD1. V shed 5 bases and J 1 base; nucleotides not matched to a gene: 4. CDR1 is SGHVS, CDR2 FNYEAQ, per germline. This CDR3 is 14 amino acids long. CDR3 DNA sequence: TGTGCCAGCAGCCCAGGGGGGCGGAACACTGAAGCTTTCTTT. Protein sequence: CASSPGGRNTEAFF.

Written as DNA, the CDR3 is TGTGCCAGCAGCTTTCTGGGGCAGCAAGAGACCCAGTACTTC. Translation: CASSFLGQQETQYF. V usage is TRBV11-2 and J usage is TRBJ2-5; a weak D match, TRBD1 (5 bases). This CDR3 comprises 14 residues. CDR1 is SGHAT and CDR2 is FQNNGV in the germline V gene. V was cut by 3 bases and J by 2 bases, with 10 bases left in between.

The gene calls are TRBV7-6 and TRBJ2-7; D gene unclear. The V and J ends lost 5 bases and 3 bases respectively, with 14 bases between them. Looked up from germline, CDR1 is SGHVS and CDR2 is FNYEAQ. The CDR3 has 14 amino acids. The CDR3 sequence: CASSPDGYSYEQYF. CDR3 DNA sequence: TGTGCCAGCAGCCCGGACGGGTATAGCTACGAGCAGTACTTC.

This sequence joins TRBV5-6 and TRBJ2-1; TRBD2 aligns across 11 bases. CDR3 size: 15 residues. Trimming at V came to 4 bases and at J to 9 bases, leaving 9 bases not matched to a gene. Germline V lookup: CDR1 SGHDT, CDR2 YYEEEE. CDR3: CASSLAGGHWGEQFF. The CDR3 bases are TGTGCCAGCAGCCTAGCGGGGGGCCATTGGGGTGAGCAGTTCTTC.

V and J are TRBV2 and TRBJ1-4; no definite D call. Trimming removed 8 bases at V and 0 bases at J, with 25 bases between. From germline, CDR1 is SNHLY and CDR2 FYNNEI. CDR3 length equals 19 residues. Here the CDR3 reads CASSFTMTSALATNEKLFF. CDR3 coding DNA: TGTGCCAGCTCCTTTACTATGACGTCGGCACTTGCAACTAATGAAAAACTGTTTTTT. The full variable domain, with the rest looked up from reference TRBV2 and TRBJ1-4, is EPEVTQTPSHQVTQMGQEVILRCVPISNHLYFYWYRQILGQKVEFLVSFYNNEISEKSEIFDDQFSVERPDGSNFTLKIRSTKLEDSAMYFCASSFTMTSALATNEKLFFGSGTQLSVL.